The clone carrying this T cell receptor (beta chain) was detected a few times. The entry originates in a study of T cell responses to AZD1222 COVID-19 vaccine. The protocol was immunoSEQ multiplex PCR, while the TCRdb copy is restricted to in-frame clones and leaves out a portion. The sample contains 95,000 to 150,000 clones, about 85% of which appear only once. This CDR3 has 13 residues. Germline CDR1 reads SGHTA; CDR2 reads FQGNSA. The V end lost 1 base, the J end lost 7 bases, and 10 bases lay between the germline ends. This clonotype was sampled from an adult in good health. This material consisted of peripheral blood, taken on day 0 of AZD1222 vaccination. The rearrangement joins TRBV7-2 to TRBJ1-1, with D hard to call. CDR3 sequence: CASSLGPLGEAFF. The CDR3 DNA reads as TGTGCCAGCAGCTTAGGCCCATTGGGTGAAGCTTTCTTT.